A single sample is the source of the 22 T cell receptor beta chains below, sequenced in a study of blood T cell repertoires in COVID-19 (dated by TCRdb to 2020 to 2022). Libraries were constructed by the immunoSEQ multiplex PCR assay. Not all clones reach the TCRdb copy of this immuneACCESS table, which keeps in-frame sequences only. Checked studies attribute under half of the gap to unresolved V genes and leave the rest unexplained. This sample holds approximately 250,000 clones; about 87% were observed only once. The ten largest clonotypes hold around 5% of the sample. The sequencing input was peripheral blood. These receptors originate from a woman aged 60 to 75 with COVID-19, enrolled during active disease.

This chain links TRBV18 with TRBJ2-5; D uncertain. CDR1 and CDR2 from the germline V gene are KGHSH and LQKENI. Between the trimmed V and J ends, which lost 4 bases and 5 bases, there was a span of 8 bases. There are 12 residues in the CDR3. CDR3 region: CASSLPPETQYF. CDR3 nucleotides: TGTGCCAGCTCACTCCCTCCGGAGACCCAGTACTTC.

This clone was seen only once. The rearrangement uses TRBV19 and TRBJ2-1; 10 positions match TRBD2. In germline, CDR1 is LNHDA, CDR2 SQIVND (reference sequence). The CDR3 consists of 15 residues. The V gene end was trimmed by 5 bases and the J gene end by 7 bases; junction bases not matched to a gene: 8. The CDR3: CASSPSPSGRNEQFF. In DNA form, the CDR3 reads TGTGCCAGTAGTCCCTCTCCTAGCGGGAGAAATGAGCAGTTCTTC.

This clone was counted once. V is TRBV5-4 and J is TRBJ2-2; 8 bases are shared with TRBD2. The CDR3 spans 15 residues. V lost 3 bases, J lost 6 bases, and 7 bases stayed unmatched. Looked up from germline, CDR1 is SGHNT and CDR2 is YYREEE (reference sequence). The CDR3: CASSSPSGGAGELFF. The CDR3 DNA reads TGTGCCAGCAGCTCCCCTTCGGGAGGGGCCGGGGAGCTGTTTTTT.

The chain carries TRBV19 and TRBJ2-7; weak D call: TRBD2 (5 bases). V was cut by 3 bases and J by 0 bases, with 9 bases left in between. The V gene's germline CDR1 is LNHDA and CDR2 SQIVND (reference sequence). CDR3 size: 14 residues. CDR3 protein: CASSMAGNSYEQYF. As DNA, the CDR3 is TGTGCCAGTAGTATGGCCGGGAACTCCTACGAGCAGTACTTC.

This sequence joins TRBV14 and TRBJ2-3; TRBD2 matches 10 bases. Germline V gene sequence: CDR1 SGHDN, CDR2 FVKESK. This CDR3 has 17 amino acids. The V and J ends lost 0 bases and 0 bases, in that order; junction bases with no gene match: 3. CDR3: CASSQDIAGGSTDTQYF. CDR3 nucleotide sequence: TGTGCCAGCAGCCAAGATATAGCGGGAGGTAGCACAGATACGCAGTATTTT.

The rearrangement joins TRBV6-5 to TRBJ1-1, with D perhaps matching TRBD1 (6 bases). Per germline, CDR1 MNHEY and CDR2 SVGAGI. With 8 bases removed from V and 0 bases from J, the gap between germline ends came to 10 bases. The CDR3 covers 13 residues. CDR3 DNA sequence: TGTGCCAGCGTGGACAGTATGAACACTGAAGCTTTCTTT. This gives the protein CASVDSMNTEAFF.

The V call is TRBV10-3, the J call TRBJ2-7; weak D call: TRBD1 (7 bases). Germline V gene sequence: CDR1 ENHRY, CDR2 SYGVKD. The CDR3 is 16 residues long. Trimming cost V 0 bases and J 3 bases, with 15 bases left between them. As DNA, the CDR3 is TGTGCCATCAGTGAGTCGCAGGGGGGTAAATTCTACGAGCAGTACTTC. Translated, it gives CAISESQGGKFYEQYF.

This clone showed up many times. CDR3 residues: CASSLGVTGGRNTIYF. For the CDR3, the DNA is TGTGCCAGCAGCTTAGGGGTCACAGGGGGCAGAAACACCATATATTTT. The rearrangement links TRBV7-6 to TRBJ1-3; 9 nucleotides line up with TRBD1. Germline V gives CDR1 SGHVS, CDR2 FNYEAQ. Trimming took 1 base from V and 5 from J; bases not matched to a gene: 6. This CDR3 has 16 amino acids. The variable domain in full, completed from reference TRBV7-6 and TRBJ1-3, reads GAGVSQSPRYKVTKRGQDVALRCDPISGHVSLYWYRQALGQGPEFLTYFNYEAQQDKSGLPNDRFSAERPEGSISTLTIQRTEQRDSAMYRCASSLGVTGGRNTIYFGEGSWLTVV.

The gene calls are TRBV13 and TRBJ2-2, with D tentatively TRBD1 (5 bases). Trimming pared 9 bases from V and 2 bases from J, leaving 13 bases between. Germline CDR1 is PRHDT and CDR2 is FYEKMQ (reference sequence). The CDR3 runs to 14 residues. In DNA, the CDR3 is TGTGCCAGTAAACAGGCCGGTAACACCGGGGAGCTGTTTTTT. Protein: CASKQAGNTGELFF.

This clone was seen once. This chain joins TRBV7-9 and TRBJ1-2, with D perhaps TRBD1 (6 bases). CDR1 SEHNR and CDR2 FQNEAQ come from the germline V gene (reference sequence). The V and J ends lost 1 base and 8 bases respectively, with 23 bases between them. The CDR3 covers 17 residues. This chain's CDR3 is CASSLGGLGGHAGGYTF. In DNA form, the CDR3 reads TGTGCCAGCAGCTTAGGTGGCCTGGGGGGGCACGCAGGAGGCTACACCTTC.

The chain has TRBV27 and TRBJ1-2, with D perhaps TRBD1 (6 bases). This CDR3 comprises 14 residues. The V gene's germline CDR1 is MNHEY and CDR2 SMNVEV (reference sequence). The V end lost 6 bases, the J end lost 1 base, and 12 bases lay between the germline ends. The CDR3 coding sequence is TGTGCCAGCAGACCCCCGGACAGTAACTATGGCTACACCTTC. Its translation is CASRPPDSNYGYTF.

The gene calls are TRBV6-5 and TRBJ1-5, with a weak D call TRBD1 (5 bases). V was trimmed by 6 bases and J by 9 bases, leaving 12 bases between them. This CDR3 contains 12 residues. The germline V gene has CDR1 MNHEY and CDR2 SVGAGI. CDR3 amino acids: CASRSGELPQHF. The DNA for the CDR3 is TGTGCCAGCAGGTCGGGGGAGTTGCCCCAGCATTTT.

The V gene is TRBV4-1, the J gene TRBJ2-1; TRBD2 matches at 12 bases. This CDR3 has 17 amino acids. The V and J ends lost 3 bases and 10 bases, in that order; junction bases with no gene match: 13. CDR1 is MGHRA and CDR2 is YSYEKL in the germline V gene. As DNA, the CDR3 is TGCGCCAGCAGCCAGTCGCGGCTAGCGGGAGGGCTTCGGGAGCAGTTCTTC. Its protein is CASSQSRLAGGLREQFF.

This clone was detected only once. The V and J genes are TRBV5-6 and TRBJ1-1, with D tentatively TRBD1 (6 bases). Germline V CDR1 and CDR2: SGHDT, YYEEEE. V dropped 0 bases and J dropped 5 bases, with 17 bases sitting between them. The CDR3 length is 16 residues. The CDR3 DNA follows: TGTGCCAGCAGCTTGGTAGGGGGGGTGGTGCGGACTGAAGCTTTCTTT. Translating gives CASSLVGGVVRTEAFF.

The chain recombines TRBV5-1 with TRBJ1-1, with D possibly matching TRBD1 (5 bases). CDR1 is SGHRS and CDR2 is YFSETQ in the germline V gene. The germline V and J ends were trimmed by 4 bases and 1 base, with 14 bases remaining between them. The CDR3 has 15 amino acids. The CDR3, as DNA: TGCGCCAGCAGCGGGGGGAGAGGGCCGAACACTGAAGCTTTCTTT. Translation gives CASSGGRGPNTEAFF.

The CDR3: CASSQDHLRDTEAFF. CDR3 bases: TGTGCCAGCAGCCAAGATCATCTCAGGGACACTGAAGCTTTCTTT. The chain joins TRBV3-1 (or the pseudogene TRBV3-2) to TRBJ1-1; D may be TRBD1 (5 bases). This CDR3 is built from 15 residues. The germline V and J ends were trimmed by 0 bases and 3 bases, with 11 bases remaining between them. The germline V gene has CDR1 LGHDT and CDR2 YNNKEL (reference sequence).

V is TRBV5-1 and J is TRBJ2-5, with 14 nucleotides matching TRBD2. CDR1 and CDR2 (germline): SGHRS, YFSETQ. The CDR3 spans 16 residues. Unmatched junction bases numbered 3, after V lost 4 bases and J lost 1 base. The CDR3 loop reads CASSQGLAGGQETQYF. In nucleotides, the CDR3 is TGCGCCAGCAGCCAAGGACTAGCGGGAGGCCAAGAGACCCAGTACTTC.

This clone has only one observation. The rearrangement links TRBV19 to TRBJ2-3, with D uncertain. CDR3 length: 14 residues. CDR1 is LNHDA, CDR2 SQIVND, per germline (reference sequence). Trimming cost V 3 bases and J 0 bases, with 7 bases left between them. The CDR3 is CASSMGRSTDTQYF. CDR3 DNA sequence: TGTGCCAGTAGTATGGGCAGAAGCACAGATACGCAGTATTTT.

The chain combines TRBV10-3 with TRBJ1-2, with D perhaps matching TRBD1 (6 bases). The germline V gene has CDR1 ENHRY and CDR2 SYGVKD. The V and J ends lost 6 bases and 0 bases respectively, with 8 bases between them. The CDR3 extends over 13 amino acids. CDR3 sequence (DNA): TGTGCCATCAGGGACAGCACTAACTATGGCTACACCTTC. This sequence encodes CAIRDSTNYGYTF.

The CDR3 region has the DNA TGTGCCAGCAGCCCTCGGTCCTTGAACACCGGGGAGCTGTTTTTT. Translated: CASSPRSLNTGELFF. The V and J genes are TRBV2 and TRBJ2-2; the D is unclear. Trimming removed 6 bases at V and 1 base at J, with 12 bases between. This CDR3 is built from 15 residues. Germline V CDR1 and CDR2: SNHLY, FYNNEI.

The J gene is TRBJ1-5, the V gene TRBV10-3, with TRBD1 matching over 9 bases. CDR1 is ENHRY and CDR2 is SYGVKD in the germline V gene. The CDR3 loop spans 16 amino acids. J lost 3 bases, V lost 0 bases, and 3 bases had no gene match. CDR3 amino acids: CAISESRTGVNQPQHF. CDR3 DNA sequence: TGTGCCATCAGTGAGTCGAGGACAGGGGTCAATCAGCCCCAGCATTTT.

This sequence joins TRBV3-1 (or the pseudogene TRBV3-2) and TRBJ2-1; 12 bases match TRBD2. The CDR3 is 15 residues long. Germline loops: CDR1 LGHDT, CDR2 YNNKEL (reference sequence). After removal of 1 base from V and 9 bases from J, the junction contained 4 bases not matched to a gene. CDR3 sequence: CASSQGTSGIGEQFF. The CDR3 nucleotides are TGTGCCAGCAGCCAAGGGACTAGCGGGATCGGTGAGCAGTTCTTC.